Below are 27 T cell receptor beta chains sequenced from a single sample in a study of identical twins. Using its own MiXCR run on the 5' RACE reads, TCRdb lists one record per CDR3 protein. The table shows 500,000 or so distinct CDR3 sequences, with 13% to 15% occurring only once. These data also featured in a second study, about yellow fever vaccine responses in identical twins.

The sample was CD4+ T cells sorted from blood. These receptors all come from a young woman in good health.

This clonotype has ten or more counts. J is TRBJ2-3 and V is TRBV10-3; D uncertain. Germline V gives CDR1 ENHRY, CDR2 SYGVKD. The CDR3 runs 14 residues. Trimming removed 6 bases at V and 2 bases at J, with 12 bases between. CDR3 loop: CAIRGRAFTDTQYF. The CDR3 coding sequence is TGTGCCATCAGAGGAAGAGCTTTCACAGATACGCAGTATTTT.

This clonotype came up many times. An end of the junction does not agree with germline; a read error may underlie this. The rearrangement uses TRBV25-1 and TRBJ2-7; 12 bases match TRBD1. The CDR3 is made up of 15 amino acids. The germline V gene encodes CDR1 MGHDK and CDR2 SYGVNS. This chain's CDR3 is CASSQYGTGGWEQYF. The DNA for the CDR3 is TGTGCCAGCAGTCAATACGGGACAGGGGGCTGGGAGCAGTACTTC.

This chain uses TRBV6-6 with TRBJ2-1; D assignment may be TRBD1 or TRBD2 (5 bases each). The V end lost 8 bases, the J end lost 5 bases, and 10 bases lay between the germline ends. The CDR3 runs to 12 residues. Germline CDR1 reads MNHNY; CDR2 reads SVGAGI (reference sequence). The CDR3 here is CASGGVDNEQFF. The CDR3 DNA reads as TGTGCCAGCGGGGGAGTTGACAATGAGCAGTTCTTC.

This clonotype came up a few times. V and J are TRBV12-3 or TRBV12-4 and TRBJ2-6, with D possibly being TRBD2 (6 bases). The V and J ends lost 6 bases and 0 bases respectively, with 15 bases between them. This CDR3 region has 17 residues. This chain's CDR3 is CASSPEGLISGANVLTF. For the CDR3, the DNA is TGTGCCAGCAGCCCAGAGGGACTTATCTCTGGGGCCAACGTCCTGACTTTC.

This chain uses TRBV4-1 with TRBJ1-2; D is possibly TRBD1 (5 bases). The CDR3 spans 14 residues. Germline values: CDR1 MGHRA, CDR2 YSYEKL. V was trimmed by 2 bases and J by 6 bases, leaving 13 bases between them. The CDR3 coding sequence is TGCGCCAGCAGCCAACCAGGGACGAACCATGGCTACACCTTC. This sequence encodes CASSQPGTNHGYTF.

The sample holds many counts of this clonotype. CDR3 in DNA: TGTGCCAGCAGTGAAAACAACTGGTCACAAGAGACCCAGTACTTC. Translation gives CASSENNWSQETQYF. The genes are TRBV9 and TRBJ2-5; unclear D gene. Germline V gene data show CDR1 as SGDLS and CDR2 as YYNGEE. The V gene lost 5 bases and the J gene lost 2 bases, with 16 bases spanning the gap. This CDR3 has 15 residues.

This clonotype appeared many times. The chain uses TRBV4-2 and TRBJ2-3, with D perhaps matching TRBD1 (5 bases). From germline, CDR1 is LGHNA and CDR2 YNFKEQ. V shed 0 bases and J shed 3 bases, with 7 bases lying between them. The CDR3 has 14 residues. CDR3 nucleotide sequence: TGTGCCAGCAGCCAAGATCAGGGAACAGATACGCAGTATTTT. Residues: CASSQDQGTDTQYF.

This clonotype was seen only once. The genes are TRBV6-2 or TRBV6-3 and TRBJ2-7; TRBD1 aligns across 8 bases. The V gene's germline CDR1 is MNHEY and CDR2 SVGEGT. The length of the CDR3 is 15 residues. V dropped 2 bases and J dropped 2; count of bases not matched to a gene: 5. CDR3 amino acids: CASSYRGQDPYEQYF. In DNA form, the CDR3 reads TGTGCCAGCAGTTACCGGGGACAGGACCCCTACGAGCAGTACTTC.

The chain uses TRBV3-1 and TRBJ2-3; D possibly corresponds to TRBD1 (6 bases). V lost 1 base to trimming and J lost 1 base, with 15 bases between them. Per germline, CDR1 LGHDT and CDR2 YNNKEL (reference sequence). CDR3 length: 17 amino acids. CDR3 residues: CASSQGPGQGGTDTQYF. The CDR3, as DNA: TGTGCCAGCAGCCAAGGCCCGGGACAAGGGGGCACAGATACGCAGTATTTT.

This chain joins TRBV2 and TRBJ2-1; TRBD1 might be the D (6 bases). This CDR3 comprises 15 residues. V was trimmed by 6 bases and J by 4 bases, leaving 16 bases between them. Germline CDR1 SNHLY, CDR2 FYNNEI. For the CDR3, the DNA is TGTGCCAGCAGCCGCGACAGGTCGAGTTACAATGAGCAGTTCTTC. Its protein product is CASSRDRSSYNEQFF. Complete variable domain (other parts from reference TRBV2 and TRBJ2-1): EPEVTQTPSHQVTQMGQEVILRCVPISNHLYFYWYRQILGQKVEFLVSFYNNEISEKSEIFDDQFSVERPDGSNFTLKIRSTKLEDSAMYFCASSRDRSSYNEQFFGPGTRLTVL.

This clonotype was found many times. The chain carries TRBV29-1 and TRBJ1-1; D gene uncertain. The V and J ends lost 8 bases and 0 bases respectively, with 7 bases between them. Per germline, CDR1 SQVTM and CDR2 ANQGSEA. The CDR3 is 11 residues long. The CDR3 nucleotides read TGCAGCTTTACTTTGAACACTGAAGCTTTCTTT. Residues: CSFTLNTEAFF.

This clonotype turned up a few times. V gene TRBV10-1 combines with J gene TRBJ2-7; 8 bases match TRBD2. V lost 4 bases and J lost 1; bases outside the gene matches: 6. CDR3 length: 15 amino acids. Per germline, CDR1 WNHNN and CDR2 SYGVQD (reference sequence). The CDR3 region is CASSASGSASYEQYF. The CDR3 region has the DNA TGCGCCAGCAGTGCGAGCGGGAGTGCGTCCTACGAGCAGTACTTC.

This clonotype showed up just a few times. The chain uses TRBV28 and TRBJ2-5, with 10 bases matching TRBD1. After removal of 3 bases from V and 6 bases from J, the junction contained 7 bases not matched to a gene. The CDR3 is 15 residues long. Germline CDR1 is MDHEN and CDR2 is SYDVKM. This CDR3 reads CASSFPRTGGKTQYF. In nucleotides, the CDR3 is TGTGCCAGCAGTTTCCCTCGGACAGGGGGGAAGACCCAGTACTTC.

The chain uses TRBV6-1 and TRBJ1-2; TRBD1 might be the D (6 bases). The CDR3 is made up of 14 amino acids. Germline-derived CDR1 and CDR2 are MNHNS and SASEGT. Trimming shortened V by 0 bases and J by 5 bases, and 10 bases separated the two germline ends. The CDR3 DNA follows: TGTGCCAGCAGTGAAGCGGGGGCAGCTTATGGCTACACCTTC. This sequence encodes CASSEAGAAYGYTF.

V is TRBV18 and J is TRBJ2-3; 7 positions agree with TRBD2. Germline CDR1 KGHSH, CDR2 LQKENI. This CDR3 has 14 residues. V lost 6 bases to trimming and J lost 6 bases; unmatched junction nucleotides: 9. The CDR3 nucleotides read TGTGCCAGCTCCCCGACTAGCTGGGGGGATACGCAGTATTTT. Its protein is CASSPTSWGDTQYF. Filled out from reference TRBV18 and TRBJ2-3, the complete variable domain reads NAGVMQNPRHLVRRRGQEARLRCSPMKGHSHVYWYRQLPEEGLKFMVYLQKENIIDESGMPKERFSAEFPKEGPSILRIQQVVRGDSAAYFCASSPTSWGDTQYFGPGTRLTVL.

This sequence joins TRBV19 and TRBJ1-2; the D is unclear. The CDR3 extends over 13 amino acids. The ends were cut back, 6 bases at V and 6 bases at J, with 14 bases in the middle. The V gene's germline CDR1 is LNHDA and CDR2 SQIVND (reference sequence). CDR3 loop: CASRFLDGNGYTF. The DNA for the CDR3 is TGTGCCAGTAGGTTTCTTGATGGGAATGGCTACACCTTC.

DNA for the CDR3: TGTGCCATCAGTGCCTTAGCGGGGGCGACCACAGATACGCAGTATTTT. Encoded protein: CAISALAGATTDTQYF. The genes are TRBV10-3 and TRBJ2-3, with 9 bases aligning to TRBD2. The CDR3 covers 16 residues. Germline CDR1 reads ENHRY; CDR2 reads SYGVKD. V trimming: 4 bases; J trimming: 2 bases; junction bases outside the gene matches: 7.

The table lists this clonotype with a few counts. The CDR3 reads CASSTDRGGGTEAFF. For the CDR3, the DNA is TGTGCCAGCAGTACAGACAGGGGGGGTGGCACTGAAGCTTTCTTT. This rearrangement joins TRBV7-9 to TRBJ1-1; 9 bases agree with TRBD1. The germline CDR1 and CDR2 sequences are SEHNR and FQNEAQ (reference sequence). Germline trimming cut 6 bases from V and 4 bases from J; bases unmatched to any gene: 9. The CDR3 consists of 15 residues.

This clonotype has only a few counts. This chain uses TRBV24-1 with TRBJ2-3, with D possibly being TRBD2 (6 bases). V was clipped by 4 bases and J by 4 bases, with 17 bases between them. This CDR3 has 16 amino acids. Germline CDR1 reads KGHDR; CDR2 reads SFDVKD. CDR3 in DNA: TGTGCCACCAGTGACCGGACTAACACGGGAGCAGATACGCAGTATTTT. Translating it yields CATSDRTNTGADTQYF.

The chain combines TRBV2 with TRBJ2-7; 9 nucleotides agree with TRBD2. V dropped 5 bases and J dropped 12; count of bases not matched to a gene: 8. This CDR3 region has 12 residues. Germline V CDR1 and CDR2: SNHLY, FYNNEI. The CDR3 loop is CASSLAGPRRYF. CDR3 sequence (DNA): TGTGCCAGCAGTCTAGCGGGGCCCCGACGGTACTTC.

This clonotype was detected a few times. This rearrangement joins TRBV4-2 to TRBJ2-1; 12 nucleotides align to TRBD2. V shed 6 bases and J 7 bases; nucleotides not matched to a gene: 7. Germline V gives CDR1 LGHNA, CDR2 YNFKEQ. The CDR3 length is 15 residues. The CDR3 sequence: CASRASGGAWNEQFF. The CDR3 bases are TGTGCCAGCAGAGCTAGCGGGGGGGCTTGGAATGAGCAGTTCTTC.

The rearrangement joins TRBV24-1 to TRBJ2-3; the match to TRBD2 covers 7 bases. Per germline, CDR1 KGHDR and CDR2 SFDVKD. The CDR3 consists of 16 residues. V was pared by 3 bases and J by 3 bases, with 8 bases of the junction left unmatched. DNA of the CDR3: TGTGCCACCAGTGATCACGTAGCCGGGAGGACAGATACGCAGTATTTT. Protein sequence: CATSDHVAGRTDTQYF.

This rearrangement joins TRBV12-3 or TRBV12-4 to TRBJ1-1, with D unclear. This CDR3 spans 14 amino acids. Trimming pared 2 bases from V and 5 bases from J, leaving 12 bases between. CDR3 residues: CASSLHREGTEAFF. The DNA of the CDR3 is TGTGCCAGCAGTTTACACCGGGAGGGTACTGAAGCTTTCTTT.

This chain uses TRBV4-1 with TRBJ2-4; D possibly corresponds to TRBD2 (6 bases). The germline V gene has CDR1 MGHRA and CDR2 YSYEKL. Trimming cost V 2 bases and J 0 bases, with 17 bases left between them. The CDR3 spans 18 residues. The CDR3 loop is CASSQLPRDSLAKNIQYF. In DNA, the CDR3 is TGCGCCAGCAGCCAACTTCCAAGGGACTCACTAGCCAAAAACATTCAGTACTTC.

The chain is built from TRBV2 and TRBJ2-1; 10 bases are a match to TRBD1. After removal of 11 bases from V and 0 bases from J, the junction contained 16 bases not matched to a gene. CDR3 size: 18 residues. Per the germline V gene, CDR1 is SNHLY and CDR2 is FYNNEI. The CDR3 region has the DNA TGTGCCCTCTGTTCCGGGACAGGGGCCCCGAGCTCCTACAATGAGCAGTTCTTC. It encodes CALCSGTGAPSSYNEQFF.

This sequence joins TRBV6-1 and TRBJ2-3; possible D gene TRBD1, 5 bases. Germline values: CDR1 MNHNS, CDR2 SASEGT. The CDR3 consists of 17 residues. Trimming stripped 3 bases from V and 6 bases from J, with 22 bases between. CDR3 loop: CASSDNRPLFGRDTQYF. Written as DNA, the CDR3 is TGTGCCAGCAGTGACAACAGGCCCCTCTTTGGCCGGGATACGCAGTATTTT.

This sequence joins TRBV5-1 and TRBJ2-7; a possible D gene is TRBD1 (6 bases). This CDR3 is built from 14 residues. The ends were cut back, 3 bases at V and 2 bases at J, with 12 bases in the middle. Germline V CDR1 and CDR2: SGHRS, YFSETQ. The CDR3 nucleotides read TGCGCCAGCAGCTCCGGGACACGTGCCTACGAGCAGTACTTC. Protein product: CASSSGTRAYEQYF.